The 19 T cell receptor beta chains below all came from one sample that was sequenced in a study of regulatory T cells in long-lasting Graves disease. Time point indicated: persistent/refractory GD, antithyroid drugs over 5 years with positive TRAb. The authors made the TCR library using RNA they extracted from PBMCs. HTBI primers from iRepertoire and Arm-PCR of CDR3 regions yielded the TCR beta libraries. TCRdb re-derived calls from the multiplex PCR reads in MiXCR, one entry per CDR3 protein. The sample includes some 440,000 distinct CDR3 sequences, around 21% seen only once; the top ten take approximately 7.8%. The sequenced sample was peripheral blood mononuclear cells (PBMCs), obtained when the disease was refractory, from a patient treated with antithyroid drugs. Source of these receptors: a female donor with Graves disease.

This clonotype occurred many times. J is TRBJ2-7 and V is TRBV28, with unresolved D. The V gene's germline CDR1 is MDHEN and CDR2 SYDVKM. The CDR3 runs to 12 residues. The V gene lost 8 bases and the J gene lost 0 bases, with 8 bases spanning the gap. The CDR3 DNA reads as TGTGCCAGCGGTTCGGTCTCCTACGAGCAGTACTTC. This sequence encodes CASGSVSYEQYF.

This clonotype was seen repeatedly, ten times or more. The rearrangement links TRBV28 to TRBJ1-2, with no clear D. Trimming shortened V by 7 bases and J by 7 bases, and 16 bases separated the two germline ends. The CDR3 consists of 13 residues. The germline gives CDR1 MDHEN, CDR2 SYDVKM. The CDR3 here is CASKPGGAAGYTF. Here the CDR3 DNA reads TGTGCCAGCAAACCAGGTGGCGCGGCTGGCTACACCTTC.

Only a few counts were recorded for this clonotype. The chain has TRBV3-1 and TRBJ1-4; no definite D call. Germline loops: CDR1 LGHDT, CDR2 YNNKEL (reference sequence). Trimming removed 1 base from V and 12 bases from J, with 12 bases in between. The length of the CDR3 is 13 residues. CDR3 coding DNA: TGTGCCAGCAGCCAAGTTCGTGGCGCGGAACTGTTTTTT. This translates into CASSQVRGAELFF.

This clonotype has at least ten counts. The chain recombines TRBV7-2 with TRBJ2-7; D gene uncertain. The germline CDR1 and CDR2 sequences are SGHTA and FQGNSA. V was shortened by 3 bases and J by 5 bases, with 5 bases between the two germline ends. The CDR3 sequence is 11 residues long. In nucleotides, the CDR3 is TGTGCCAGCAGCTTGAAGGACGAGCAGTACTTC. Protein: CASSLKDEQYF.

A word on this clonotype: Only one base separates this from a far larger clonotype, so it likely reflects a read error. The gene calls are TRBV7-9 and TRBJ2-7; 9 bases fit TRBD2. This CDR3 region has 14 residues. Germline lookup yields CDR1 SEHNR and CDR2 FQNEAQ (reference sequence). V dropped 6 bases and J dropped 3; count of bases not matched to a gene: 6. The CDR3 DNA follows: TGTGCCAGCAGAGCCGGGACTAGCATCTACGAGCAGTACTTC. Its translation: CASRAGTSIYEQYF.

The sample holds a few counts of this clonotype. The rearrangement joins TRBV12-3 or TRBV12-4 to TRBJ1-5; perhaps TRBD1 as D (5 bases). V gave up 7 bases and J gave up 7 bases, with 14 bases separating them. The CDR3 runs to 13 residues. The DNA of the CDR3 is TGTGCCAGCAAGGCAGGGCGAGGACAGCCCCAGCATTTT. Amino acid sequence: CASKAGRGQPQHF.

This clonotype was recorded at least ten times. V usage is TRBV5-4 and J usage is TRBJ2-7; unclear D gene. CDR1 and CDR2 (germline): SGHNT, YYREEE (reference sequence). The CDR3 is made up of 13 amino acids. Trimming took 2 bases from V and 3 from J, leaving 9 bases between them. The CDR3 protein is CASSLRANYEQYF. CDR3 in DNA: TGTGCCAGCAGCTTAAGGGCCAACTACGAGCAGTACTTC.

This sequence joins TRBV6-4 and TRBJ2-2, with TRBD1 as a possible D gene (5 bases). Germline-derived CDR1 and CDR2 are MRHNA and SNTAGT. With 11 bases removed from V and 0 bases from J, the gap between germline ends came to 13 bases. The CDR3 spans 14 residues. Written as DNA, the CDR3 is TGTGCCGGACAAGGACGTACGAACACCGGGGAGCTGTTTTTT. Encoded protein: CAGQGRTNTGELFF.

The chain joins TRBV19 to TRBJ1-1; D is uncertain. Per the germline V gene, CDR1 is LNHDA and CDR2 is SQIVND (reference sequence). Between the trimmed V and J ends, which lost 4 bases and 2 bases, there was a span of 8 bases. This CDR3 comprises 13 residues. CDR3 nucleotide sequence: TGTGCCAGTAGTAATTTGGGAAACACTGAAGCTTTCTTT. This codes for CASSNLGNTEAFF.

The chain is built from TRBV4-1 and TRBJ1-5; unclear D gene. V lost 6 bases to trimming and J lost 6 bases, with 12 bases between them. The length of the CDR3 is 13 residues. CDR1 MGHRA and CDR2 YSYEKL come from the germline V gene. The CDR3 DNA reads as TGCGCCAGCAGTTCCGGACCGACTCAGCCCCAGCATTTT. It yields the protein CASSSGPTQPQHF.

This clonotype showed up many times. The V gene is TRBV13, the J gene TRBJ2-5; 9 positions agree with TRBD1. Germline CDR1 reads PRHDT; CDR2 reads FYEKMQ (reference sequence). V lost 5 bases and J lost 3; bases outside the gene matches: 16. The CDR3 contains 18 residues. Written as DNA, the CDR3 is TGTGCCAGCAGCCCGAGGGACAGGGCCTTGAGGGTCAAAGAGACCCAGTACTTC. Protein product: CASSPRDRALRVKETQYF.

In its sample, this clonotype was seen many times. This chain's CDR3 is CASRPTGANNSPLHF. CDR3 DNA: TGTGCCAGCAGACCTACAGGGGCCAATAATTCACCCCTCCACTTT. The chain employs TRBV28 and TRBJ1-6; 7 nucleotides align to TRBD1. This CDR3 region has 15 residues. Germline CDR1 reads MDHEN; CDR2 reads SYDVKM. J was trimmed by 5 bases and V by 6 bases; bases with no gene match: 7.

This clonotype was detected once. The chain has TRBV6-1 and TRBJ1-5, with a tentative D call TRBD1 (6 bases). V lost 5 bases to trimming and J lost 5 bases, with 10 bases between them. The CDR3 length is 13 residues. The germline V gene has CDR1 MNHNS and CDR2 SASEGT. The CDR3 DNA sequence: TGTGCCAGCAGTAAGGACAGTTATCAGCCCCAGCATTTT. It codes for CASSKDSYQPQHF.

There are many counts of this clonotype. V usage is TRBV28 and J usage is TRBJ1-2; tentative D call: TRBD1 (6 bases). Trimming left V 2 bases short and J 2 bases short, with 9 bases between. CDR1 is MDHEN, CDR2 SYDVKM, per germline. The CDR3 is 14 residues long. The DNA for the CDR3 is TGTGCCAGCAGTTTAGGACAGCGGAACTATGGCTACACCTTC. It encodes CASSLGQRNYGYTF.

The gene calls are TRBV20-1 and TRBJ2-2; no clear D. This CDR3 spans 14 amino acids. The germline gives CDR1 DFQATT, CDR2 SNEGSKA (reference sequence). Trimming pared 3 bases from V and 4 bases from J, leaving 12 bases between. The CDR3 reads CSASESFLTGELFF. CDR3 sequence (DNA): TGCAGTGCTAGCGAGTCCTTTCTCACCGGGGAGCTGTTTTTT.

Ten or more counts support this clonotype. The rearrangement uses TRBV27 and TRBJ1-1; no definite D call. V lost 7 bases and J lost 2, with 11 bases in between. This CDR3 contains 13 residues. In germline, CDR1 is MNHEY, CDR2 SMNVEV (reference sequence). The CDR3 nucleotides are TGTGCCAGCACGGAAGGTCCAAACACTGAAGCTTTCTTT. Protein sequence: CASTEGPNTEAFF.

Details on this clonotype: One junction end disagrees with the germline gene, perhaps due to a read error. This chain connects TRBV3-1 to TRBJ1-5, with 8 positions matching TRBD1. Germline CDR1 LGHDT, CDR2 YNNKEL (reference sequence). CDR3 length equals 14 residues. The DNA for the CDR3 is TGTGCCAGCAGCCAGAGACAGGGGAATCAGCTCCAGCATTTT. It is translated as CASSQRQGNQLQHF.

This clonotype was counted many times. The J gene is TRBJ1-2, the V gene TRBV30; D remains unclear. CDR3 length: 13 amino acids. The germline V and J ends were trimmed by 3 bases and 0 bases, with 8 bases remaining between them. Germline-derived CDR1 and CDR2 are GTSNPN and SVGIG (reference sequence). The chain's CDR3 is CAWSIKSNYGYTF. The DNA for the CDR3 is TGTGCCTGGAGCATCAAATCTAACTATGGCTACACCTTC.

The chain has TRBV6-1 and TRBJ1-1; possible D gene TRBD1, 5 bases. V lost 6 bases and J 1 base, leaving 12 bases between the germline ends. This CDR3 is built from 14 residues. The germline V gene encodes CDR1 MNHNS and CDR2 SASEGT. The CDR3 DNA is TGTGCCAGCAGAAGGGACGGGGAGAACACTGAAGCTTTCTTT. It yields the protein CASRRDGENTEAFF.